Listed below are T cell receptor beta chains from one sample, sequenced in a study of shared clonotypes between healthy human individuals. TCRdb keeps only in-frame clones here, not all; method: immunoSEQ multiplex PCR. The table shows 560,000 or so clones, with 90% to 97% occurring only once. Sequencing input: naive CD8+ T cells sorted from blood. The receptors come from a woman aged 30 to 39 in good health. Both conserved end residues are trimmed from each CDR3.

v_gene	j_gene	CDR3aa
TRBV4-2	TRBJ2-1	ASSQAPRGPGSYNEQF
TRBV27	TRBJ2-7	ASSLQVDYEQY
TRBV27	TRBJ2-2	ASGPTSVVGELF
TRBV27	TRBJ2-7	ASSPFSAKSSYEQY
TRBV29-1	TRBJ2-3	SVETSEDTQY
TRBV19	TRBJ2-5	ASSMLWGIQETQY
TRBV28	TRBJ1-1	ASSTGQPYTEAF
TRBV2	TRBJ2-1	ASSDRRGLVFNEQF
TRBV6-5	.	ASSYSSDYEQY
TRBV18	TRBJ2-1	ASSWDHYNEQF
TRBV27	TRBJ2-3	ASSYRQGSEDTQY
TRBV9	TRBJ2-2	ASSGSAGELF
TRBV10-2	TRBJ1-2	ASRPGTGFYGYT
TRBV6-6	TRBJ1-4	ASSSQGGGDEKLF
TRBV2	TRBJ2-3	ASSGTGGADTQY
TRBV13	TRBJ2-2	ASSLSGELF
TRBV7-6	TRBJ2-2	ASSLAGTGELF
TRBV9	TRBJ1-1	ASSRRGVNTEAF
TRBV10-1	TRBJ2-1	ASSAEGLYNEQF
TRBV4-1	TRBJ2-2	ASSQVGRTSVKGGTGELF
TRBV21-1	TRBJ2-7	ASSKSTSGRYEQY
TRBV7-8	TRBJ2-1	ASSLASSGRQNEQF
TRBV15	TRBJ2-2	ATNTGGADTGELF
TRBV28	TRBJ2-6	ASITAGPSSGANVLT
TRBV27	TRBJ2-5	ASSLVGAGQETQY
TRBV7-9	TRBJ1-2	ASSFGVSNYGYT
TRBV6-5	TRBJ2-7	ASSYELREGRYEQY
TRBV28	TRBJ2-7	ASSLGTSVYYEQY
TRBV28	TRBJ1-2	ASRGTGGNYGYT
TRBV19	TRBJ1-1	ASKVGAGNTEAF
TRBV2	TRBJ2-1	ASMGVSGSSYNEQF
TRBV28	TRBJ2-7	ASSLSGLPSYEQY
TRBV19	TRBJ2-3	ASSIGGLGF
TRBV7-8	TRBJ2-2	ASSLEIFRGLNTGELF
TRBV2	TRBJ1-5	ASSVETGRGDSNQPQH
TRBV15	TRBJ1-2	ATTGTDYGYT
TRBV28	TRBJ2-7	ASKLGYEQY
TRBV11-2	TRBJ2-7	ASSYTSGSYEQY
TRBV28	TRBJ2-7	ASSSTSGSSNYEQY
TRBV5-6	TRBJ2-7	ASSATSDAYEQY
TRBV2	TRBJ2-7	ASSEDRVPYEQY
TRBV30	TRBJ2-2	AWTSGSLPGELF
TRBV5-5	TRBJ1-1	ASSLERGNTEAF
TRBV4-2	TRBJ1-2	ASSLESANYGYT
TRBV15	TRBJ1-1	ATSRRRGDTEAF
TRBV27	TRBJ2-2	ASNLAGVGGELF
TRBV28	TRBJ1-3	ASSSPDIYSGNTIY
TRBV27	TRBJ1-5	ASIDRDQPQH
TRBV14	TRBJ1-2	ASSQIQDYGYT
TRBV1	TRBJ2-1	RTTSGSFNEQF
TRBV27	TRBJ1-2	ASSSGTGVGGYT